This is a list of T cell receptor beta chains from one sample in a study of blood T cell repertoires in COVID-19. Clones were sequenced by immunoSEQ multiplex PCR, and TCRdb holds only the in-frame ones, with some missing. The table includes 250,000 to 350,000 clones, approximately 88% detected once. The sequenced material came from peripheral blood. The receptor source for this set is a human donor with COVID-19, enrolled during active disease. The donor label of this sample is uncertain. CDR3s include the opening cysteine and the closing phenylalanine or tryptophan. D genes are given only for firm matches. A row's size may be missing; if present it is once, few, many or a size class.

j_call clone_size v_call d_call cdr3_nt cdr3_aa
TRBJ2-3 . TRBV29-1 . TGCAGCGATCGACTAGCAGATACGCAGTATTTT CSDRLADTQYF
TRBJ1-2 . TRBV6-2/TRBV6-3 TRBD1 TGTGCCAGCAGTTACGCGCCGACAGGGAACGACTATGGCTACACCTTC CASSYAPTGNDYGYTF
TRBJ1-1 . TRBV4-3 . TGCGCCAGCAGCCTACCGGGCACTGAAGCTTTCTTT CASSLPGTEAFF
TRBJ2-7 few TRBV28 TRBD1 TGTGCCAGCAGTCCATTTGGACAGGGTCATCGTTTC CASSPFGQGHRF
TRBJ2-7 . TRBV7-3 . TGTGCCAGCAGCCAAGGGCTAGGGGGCTACGAGCAGTACTTC CASSQGLGGYEQYF
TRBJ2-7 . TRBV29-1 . TGCAGCCCCTTAGGAGGGAAGCGGGCTATCGACGAGCAGTACTTC CSPLGGKRAIDEQYF
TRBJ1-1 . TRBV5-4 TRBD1 TGTGCCAGCAGCCAAAACAGGGGGAACACTGAAGCTTTCTTT CASSQNRGNTEAFF
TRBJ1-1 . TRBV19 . TGTGCCAGTAGTATAGGAGGGATCACTGAAGCTTTCTTT CASSIGGITEAFF
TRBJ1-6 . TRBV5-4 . TGTGCCAGCAGGGATACAGGGAACTCACCCCTCCACTTT CASRDTGNSPLHF
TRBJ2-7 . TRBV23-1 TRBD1 TGCGCCAGCACTCCGAGGGACAGCTCCTACGAGCAGTACTTC CASTPRDSSYEQYF
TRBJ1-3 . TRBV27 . TGTGCCAGCAGGCCCGCGGCAGGGGAGCCATACACCATATATTTT CASRPAAGEPYTIYF
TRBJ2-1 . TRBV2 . TGTGCCAGCGGTTCGAGCTCCTACAATGAGCAGTTCTTC CASGSSSYNEQFF
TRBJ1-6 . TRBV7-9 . TGTGCCAGCACCCGCGGGGGCGATAATTCACCCCTCCACTTT CASTRGGDNSPLHF
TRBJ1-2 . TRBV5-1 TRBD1 TGCGCCAGCAGCCATGACAGGGCTCAAGCTGGCTACACCTTC CASSHDRAQAGYTF
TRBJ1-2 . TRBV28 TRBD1 TGTGCCAGCAGTTTTAACAGGGGCGAGGAGAGGAATGGCTACACCTTC CASSFNRGEERNGYTF
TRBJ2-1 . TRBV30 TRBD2 TGTGCCTGGAGTGTTCGGACTAGCTTTCCCGATGAGCAGTTCTTC CAWSVRTSFPDEQFF
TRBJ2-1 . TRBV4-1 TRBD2 TGCGCCAGCACCGGGACTAGCGGGCCTCTGGAGCAGTTCTTC CASTGTSGPLEQFF
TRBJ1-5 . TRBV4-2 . TGTGCCAGCAGCCAAGTACAGGGCAATCAGCCCCAGCATTTT CASSQVQGNQPQHF
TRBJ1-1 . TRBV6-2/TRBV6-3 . TGTGCCAGCAGTTACGGTGGGAGCACTGAAGCTTTCTTT CASSYGGSTEAFF
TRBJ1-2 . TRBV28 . TGTGCCAGCAGTGTCTACAGGGCAGGGAACTATGGCTACACCTTC CASSVYRAGNYGYTF
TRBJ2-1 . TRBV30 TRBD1 TGTGCCTGGAGTGTATCGGTAAACAGGGGGCTAGCGGAATACAATGAGCAGTTCTTC CAWSVSVNRGLAEYNEQFF
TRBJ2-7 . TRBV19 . TGTGCCAGTAGTCCCTCGGGGGTTAAGCAGTACTTC CASSPSGVKQYF
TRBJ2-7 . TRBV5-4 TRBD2 TGTGCCAGCAGCTCAACGAGCGGGAGGTGGAGAGAGCAGTACTTC CASSSTSGRWREQYF
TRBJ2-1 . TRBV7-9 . TGTGCCAGCAGCTTAGTACAGGGCTCCTACAATGAGCAGTTCTTC CASSLVQGSYNEQFF
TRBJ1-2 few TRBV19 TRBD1 TGTGCCAGTAGTATAAGGACAGGGCGTAGGAATGGCTACACCTTC CASSIRTGRRNGYTF
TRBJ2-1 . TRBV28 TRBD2 TGTGCCAGCTCCCGGCTAATAGCGGGACCGAATGAGCAGTTCTTC CASSRLIAGPNEQFF
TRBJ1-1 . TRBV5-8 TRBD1 TGTGCCAGCAGCTTGATGTGGACAGGTGGGAATGGCGAAGCTTTCTTT CASSLMWTGGNGEAFF
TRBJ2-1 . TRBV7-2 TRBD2 TGTGCCAGCAGCTCCGGACTAGCGGGAGTATATGAGCAGTTCTTC CASSSGLAGVYEQFF
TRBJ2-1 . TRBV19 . TGTGCCAGTAGTATCCCTTACAATGAGCAGTTCTTC CASSIPYNEQFF
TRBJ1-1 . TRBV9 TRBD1 TGTGCCAGCAGCGTAGGTGGACAGGGGTTGAACACTGAAGCTTTCTTT CASSVGGQGLNTEAFF
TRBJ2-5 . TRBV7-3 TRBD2 TGTGCCAGCAGCGCTGGACTAGCGGTGGAGACCCAGTACTTC CASSAGLAVETQYF
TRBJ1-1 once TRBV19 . TGTGCCAGTAGCCCGACCCAGGACAGTTTGGACACTGAAGCTTTCTTT CASSPTQDSLDTEAFF
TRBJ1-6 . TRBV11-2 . TGTGCCAGCAGCTTAGACTCAGGGCTTCCAGGGAATTCACCCCTCCACTTT CASSLDSGLPGNSPLHF
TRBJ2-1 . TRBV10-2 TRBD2 TGCGCCAGCAGTGATGCGGGAGGTACCTACAATGAGCAGTTCTTC CASSDAGGTYNEQFF
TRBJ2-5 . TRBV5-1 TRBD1 TGCGCCAGCAGCTTTTCCGGGACAGGCCAAGAGACCCAGTACTTC CASSFSGTGQETQYF
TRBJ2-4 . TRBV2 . TGTGCCAGCAGTGAAGCGCTTGATTTAGCCTTCGAGTACTTC CASSEALDLAFEYF
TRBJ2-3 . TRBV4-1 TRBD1 TGCGCCAGCAGCCCCCAAGCACTAGGCGGACAGGGTAGCACAGATACGCAGTATTTT CASSPQALGGQGSTDTQYF
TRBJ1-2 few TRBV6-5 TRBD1 TGTGCCAGCACCGAAACGACAGGGGCAGGTGGCTACACCTTC CASTETTGAGGYTF
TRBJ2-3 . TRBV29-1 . TGCAGCGTTGAAAAGGAGGATACGCAGTATTTT CSVEKEDTQYF
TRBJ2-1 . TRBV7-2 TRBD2 TGTGCCAGCAGCAAAGGGGGTCGCGGGAGGGCCGACACCTACAATGAGCAGTTCTTC CASSKGGRGRADTYNEQFF
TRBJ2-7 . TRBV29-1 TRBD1 TGCAGCGTTGCGGGGACAGGGGCCGAGCAGTACTTC CSVAGTGAEQYF
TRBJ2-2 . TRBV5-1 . TGCGCCAGCAGCTTGGCCCTTACAGAAGGGGAGCTGTTTTTT CASSLALTEGELFF